The 2 T cell receptor beta chains listed next were all sequenced from one sample in a study of blood T cells in healthy people across ages. Through a sample-barcoded 5' primer and a J-beta primer mix, a second PCR was run for about 6 to 11 cycles. Via MiXCR, TCRdb re-called the 5' RACE reads, giving one row per CDR3 protein. The table has 700,000 to 900,000 distinct CDR3 sequences, about 53% seen once. Sequenced input: blood. Every receptor here comes from an elderly man in good health.

The chain employs TRBV28 and TRBJ1-2; D ambiguous. Trimming stripped 4 bases from V and 0 bases from J, with 18 bases between. Germline CDR1 MDHEN, CDR2 SYDVKM. The CDR3 has 17 amino acids. CDR3 protein: CASSSPRQVKANYGYTF. For the CDR3, the DNA is TGTGCCAGCAGTTCTCCCCGACAAGTGAAAGCTAACTATGGCTACACCTTC.

CDR3 region: CASSPLLNEQFF. Written as DNA, the CDR3 is TGTGCCAGCTCACCACTGCTCAATGAGCAGTTCTTC. This chain connects TRBV18 to TRBJ2-1; D gene uncertain. There are 12 residues in the CDR3. Germline CDR1 is KGHSH and CDR2 is LQKENI. The ends were cut back, 1 base at V and 6 bases at J, with 4 bases in the middle.